The 29 T cell receptor beta chains given below trace back to one sample, sequenced in a study of beta chain features in type 1 diabetes. Study results and caveats: Shortening of TCRB CDR3s, moderate but significant, appeared in all four CD4+ subsets of Type 1 diabetes patients.

Every bit of the isolated RNA underwent reverse transcription, so sequencing read expressed TCRB transcripts. The assay was immunoSEQ multiplex PCR, and TCRdb's table has in-frame clones only and misses some. The repertoire includes 250,000 to 300,000 clones, over 11% of them detected once, and 0.017% sits in the top ten. Antigens for these TCRs are unknown. Sequenced input: naive CD4+ T cells from blood. These receptors all come from a young man with type 1 diabetes.

The V gene is TRBV7-2, the J gene TRBJ2-2; perhaps TRBD1 as D (5 bases). Per the germline V gene, CDR1 is SGHTA and CDR2 is FQGNSA. V lost 2 bases, J lost 6 bases, and 13 bases lay in between. This CDR3 spans 15 amino acids. The CDR3 reads CASSLRQGGSGELFF. DNA of the CDR3: TGTGCCAGCAGCTTACGGCAGGGTGGGTCCGGGGAGCTGTTTTTT.

The chain uses TRBV5-4 and TRBJ2-1; the D is unclear. Germline lookup yields CDR1 SGHNT and CDR2 YYREEE (reference sequence). Trimming shortened V by 2 bases and J by 5 bases, and 14 bases separated the two germline ends. The CDR3 totals 15 residues. This chain's CDR3 is CASSFPSANHNEQFF. In DNA form, the CDR3 reads TGTGCCAGCAGCTTTCCCAGCGCGAACCACAATGAGCAGTTCTTC.

CDR3 in DNA: TGTGCCAGCAGCGTGACAAGAAACACTGAAGCTTTCTTT. It encodes CASSVTRNTEAFF. This chain links TRBV5-6 with TRBJ1-1; D gene ambiguous. The germline gives CDR1 SGHDT, CDR2 YYEEEE. Between the trimmed V and J ends, which lost 4 bases and 2 bases, there was a span of 9 bases. This CDR3 is 13 amino acids long.

The genes are TRBV14 and TRBJ2-1; tentatively, D is TRBD1 (6 bases). CDR1 and CDR2 from the germline V gene are SGHDN and FVKESK. Deletions cut 5 bases from V and 3 bases from J, with 14 bases between. There are 15 residues in the CDR3. CDR3: CASSSSGHYYNEQFF. The CDR3 nucleotides are TGTGCCAGCAGCTCTTCGGGACACTACTACAATGAGCAGTTCTTC.

This clone was counted only a few times. The gene calls are TRBV6-1 and TRBJ2-3; 8 nucleotides align to TRBD1. Germline V gives CDR1 MNHNS, CDR2 SASEGT. The CDR3 spans 13 residues. J lost 5 bases, V lost 9 bases, and 7 bases had no gene match. This CDR3 reads CASRTGRIDTQYF. DNA of the CDR3: TGTGCCAGTAGGACAGGGAGAATAGATACGCAGTATTTT.

The rearrangement uses TRBV5-1 and TRBJ2-6; the D is unclear. V was clipped by 0 bases and J by 0 bases, with 13 bases between them. There are 18 residues in the CDR3. Germline-derived CDR1 and CDR2 are SGHRS and YFSETQ. CDR3 bases: TGCGCCAGCAGCTTGGCCGCCGGTCGTTCCTCTGGGGCCAACGTCCTGACTTTC. This encodes CASSLAAGRSSGANVLTF.

This chain connects TRBV6-6 to TRBJ2-1, with D unclear. V lost 4 bases and J 0 bases, leaving 7 bases between the germline ends. CDR1 is MNHNY, CDR2 SVGAGI, per germline (reference sequence). CDR3 size: 14 residues. CDR3 loop: CASSFTSSYNEQFF. CDR3 nucleotides: TGTGCCAGCAGTTTCACGAGCTCCTACAATGAGCAGTTCTTC.

The V call is TRBV28, the J call TRBJ2-7; D is unclear. The CDR3 contains 11 residues. Per germline, CDR1 MDHEN and CDR2 SYDVKM. The germline V and J ends were trimmed by 7 bases and 3 bases, with 7 bases remaining between them. CDR3 sequence reads: CASTNLYEQYF. In DNA, the CDR3 is TGTGCCAGCACTAATCTCTACGAGCAGTACTTC.

The chain recombines TRBV7-3 with TRBJ1-1, with 9 bases identical to TRBD1. CDR1 is SGHTA and CDR2 is FQGTGA in the germline V gene. Trimming at V came to 5 bases and at J to 3 bases, leaving 16 bases not matched to a gene. This CDR3 has 18 residues. CDR3 in DNA: TGTGCCAGCAGCCAGCTCCGACTACAGGGGGCAGGGTACACTGAAGCTTTCTTT. This translates into CASSQLRLQGAGYTEAFF.

The chain employs TRBV10-3 and TRBJ2-3; tentatively, D is TRBD2 (6 bases). There are 15 residues in the CDR3. Looked up from germline, CDR1 is ENHRY and CDR2 is SYGVKD. Trimming shortened V by 6 bases and J by 1 base, and 14 bases separated the two germline ends. The CDR3: CAIRQSGTGTDTQYF. CDR3 coding DNA: TGTGCCATCAGACAGTCCGGGACTGGCACAGATACGCAGTATTTT.

The V and J genes are TRBV11-2 and TRBJ2-3; D uncertain. Germline V gene data show CDR1 as SGHAT and CDR2 as FQNNGV. Trimming stripped 4 bases from V and 6 bases from J, with 5 bases between. The CDR3 spans 11 residues. The CDR3 DNA is TGTGCCAGCAGCTCCATGGATACGCAGTATTTT. It yields the protein CASSSMDTQYF.

This clone was observed a few times. This sample also contains other DNA sequences that code for the same CDR3. The chain joins TRBV5-1 to TRBJ2-3; 9 bases map to TRBD2. Germline V gene data show CDR1 as SGHRS and CDR2 as YFSETQ. Trimming cost V 4 bases and J 2 bases; bases outside gene matches: 2. CDR3 length equals 14 residues. The CDR3 coding sequence is TGCGCCAGCAGCCTAGCGGGACCCACAGATACGCAGTATTTT. This sequence encodes CASSLAGPTDTQYF.

The chain combines TRBV9 with TRBJ2-3; the D gene is possibly TRBD2 (7 bases). The CDR3 loop spans 15 amino acids. The germline V gene encodes CDR1 SGDLS and CDR2 YYNGEE. V was clipped by 3 bases and J by 1 base, with 12 bases between them. CDR3 residues: CASSGTRGGTDTQYF. In DNA, the CDR3 is TGTGCCAGCAGCGGGACTAGGGGGGGCACAGATACGCAGTATTTT.

This clone was counted only a few times. The chain has TRBV4-3 and TRBJ2-3, with TRBD2 matching over 12 bases. There are 20 residues in the CDR3. The trim removed 0 bases at V and 1 base at J, leaving 11 bases unmatched. CDR1 and CDR2 (germline): LGHNA, YSLEER. The CDR3 region is CASSQEPGLAGPGGTDTQYF. The CDR3 region has the DNA TGCGCCAGCAGCCAAGAACCGGGACTAGCGGGCCCTGGGGGCACAGATACGCAGTATTTT.

This clone was counted a few times. The chain links TRBV2 to TRBJ2-1; D is possibly TRBD2 (6 bases). The CDR3 length is 11 residues. The germline V gene has CDR1 SNHLY and CDR2 FYNNEI. V gave up 6 bases and J gave up 13 bases, with 13 bases separating them. The CDR3 loop is CASSPWGGQFF. The DNA of the CDR3 is TGTGCCAGCAGCCCTTGGGGAGGTCAGTTCTTC.

The chain is built from TRBV7-2 and TRBJ2-3, with a possible D match to TRBD2 (5 bases). Trimming removed 5 bases from V and 7 bases from J, with 10 bases in between. This CDR3 spans 12 amino acids. Germline V gene lookup returns CDR1 SGHTA and CDR2 FQGNSA. The CDR3 reads CASSLQRHTQYF. DNA for the CDR3: TGTGCCAGCAGCCTTCAGCGGCATACGCAGTATTTT.

The sample holds a few counts of this clone. V gene TRBV5-1 combines with J gene TRBJ2-1; TRBD2 matches 10 bases. Germline assignment: CDR1 SGHRS and CDR2 YFSETQ. This CDR3 spans 14 amino acids. V lost 8 bases to trimming and J lost 1 base; unmatched junction nucleotides: 3. Here the CDR3 DNA reads TGCGCCAGTCTAGCGGGAGAGTCCTACAATGAGCAGTTCTTC. As protein: CASLAGESYNEQFF.

V usage is TRBV6-5 and J usage is TRBJ2-7, with a weak D call TRBD1 (5 bases). The V end lost 0 bases, the J end lost 4 bases, and 13 bases lay between the germline ends. The CDR3 runs to 15 residues. Looked up from germline, CDR1 is MNHEY and CDR2 is SVGAGI. CDR3 loop: CASSYSHLKGYEQYF. CDR3 DNA: TGTGCCAGCAGTTACTCACACCTAAAGGGGTACGAGCAGTACTTC.

The genes are TRBV10-3 and TRBJ2-6, with D maybe TRBD1 (5 bases). The CDR3 length is 14 residues. Trimming shortened V by 6 bases and J by 1 base, and 7 bases separated the two germline ends. CDR1 and CDR2 from the germline V gene are ENHRY and SYGVKD. CDR3 residues: CAISAGSGANVLTF. The CDR3 bases are TGTGCCATCAGCGCAGGGTCTGGGGCCAACGTCCTGACTTTC.

The chain joins TRBV29-1 to TRBJ2-7, with TRBD1 as a possible D gene (6 bases). The CDR3 has 12 residues. Per the germline V gene, CDR1 is SQVTM and CDR2 is ANQGSEA. V was pared by 6 bases and J by 3 bases, with 12 bases between. The CDR3 is CSVGQTGYEQYF. In nucleotides, the CDR3 is TGCAGCGTAGGACAGACGGGCTACGAGCAGTACTTC.

This clone was counted a few times. The rearrangement uses TRBV7-9 and TRBJ2-2; maybe TRBD1 (6 bases). Trimming took off 6 bases at V and 6 bases at J, with 17 bases between the two ends. The CDR3 is 15 amino acids. Germline loops: CDR1 SEHNR, CDR2 FQNEAQ (reference sequence). CDR3 sequence: CASSIIQGFPGELFF. For the CDR3, the DNA is TGTGCCAGCAGTATAATACAGGGATTTCCCGGGGAGCTGTTTTTT.

This clone was counted only a few times. The chain couples TRBV19 to TRBJ2-3; 14 nucleotides line up with TRBD2. Germline lookup yields CDR1 LNHDA and CDR2 SQIVND (reference sequence). Unmatched junction bases numbered 5, after V lost 5 bases and J lost 4 bases. The CDR3 totals 16 residues. CDR3 nucleotide sequence: TGTGCCAGTAGTCCAGGACTAGCGGGAGGTTCAGATACGCAGTATTTT. It translates to CASSPGLAGGSDTQYF. Variable domain in full (rest from reference TRBV19 and TRBJ2-3): DGGITQSPKYLFRKEGQNVTLSCEQNLNHDAMYWYRQDPGQGLRLIYYSQIVNDFQKGDIAEGYSVSREKKESFPLTVTSAQKNPTAFYLCASSPGLAGGSDTQYFGPGTRLTVL.

The genes are TRBV2 and TRBJ2-1, with D hard to call. The V end lost 0 bases, the J end lost 7 bases, and 10 bases lay between the germline ends. The CDR3 totals 14 residues. Germline values: CDR1 SNHLY, CDR2 FYNNEI. The CDR3 sequence: CASSEALPVNEQFF. CDR3 bases: TGTGCCAGCAGTGAAGCGCTTCCGGTAAATGAGCAGTTCTTC.

The rearrangement links TRBV18 to TRBJ2-7; 7 bases line up with TRBD1. The CDR3 loop spans 15 amino acids. Germline CDR1 KGHSH, CDR2 LQKENI. V lost 2 bases, J lost 5 bases, and 9 bases stayed unmatched. The CDR3 spells CASSPVPGGRDEQYF. The DNA for the CDR3 is TGTGCCAGCTCACCAGTGCCAGGGGGAAGGGACGAGCAGTACTTC.

The table lists this clone with a few counts. The J gene is TRBJ2-7, the V gene TRBV12-5; TRBD2 matches at 8 bases. Trimming removed 0 bases from V and 3 bases from J; junction bases left unmatched: 4. This CDR3 is built from 15 residues. Germline V gives CDR1 LGHNT, CDR2 FRNRAP. The CDR3 here is CASGLVLAGNYEQYF. The CDR3 region has the DNA TGTGCTAGTGGTTTGGTTTTAGCGGGGAACTACGAGCAGTACTTC.

This clone was observed a handful of times. V gene TRBV5-1 combines with J gene TRBJ2-1, with 15 bases aligning to TRBD2. Per the germline V gene, CDR1 is SGHRS and CDR2 is YFSETQ. The length of the CDR3 is 15 residues. Trimming cost V 3 bases and J 9 bases; bases outside gene matches: 4. The CDR3 DNA follows: TGCGCCAGCAGCTCCCGGACTAGCGGGAGGGTTGAGCAGTTCTTC. Protein product: CASSSRTSGRVEQFF. Using reference TRBV5-1 and TRBJ2-1 for the parts outside the CDR3, the full variable domain is KAGVTQTPRYLIKTRGQQVTLSCSPISGHRSVSWYQQTPGQGLQFLFEYFSETQRNKGNFPGRFSGRQFSNSRSEMNVSTLELGDSALYLCASSSRTSGRVEQFFGPGTRLTVL.

This clone was found a few times. The genes are TRBV19 and TRBJ1-1, with D perhaps matching TRBD1 (5 bases). There are 12 residues in the CDR3. Germline assignment: CDR1 LNHDA and CDR2 SQIVND (reference sequence). V shed 10 bases and J shed 1 base, with 10 bases lying between them. Here the CDR3 DNA reads TGTGCCACCCGACAGAGGAACACTGAAGCTTTCTTT. Protein: CATRQRNTEAFF. Together with reference TRBV19 and TRBJ1-1, the CDR3 gives the full variable domain: DGGITQSPKYLFRKEGQNVTLSCEQNLNHDAMYWYRQDPGQGLRLIYYSQIVNDFQKGDIAEGYSVSREKKESFPLTVTSAQKNPTAFYLCATRQRNTEAFFGQGTRLTVV.

The chain has TRBV6-1 and TRBJ2-7, with D tentatively TRBD1 (5 bases). The CDR3 totals 14 residues. V dropped 6 bases and J dropped 0 bases, with 12 bases sitting between them. Germline loops: CDR1 MNHNS, CDR2 SASEGT. This chain's CDR3 is CASSRQYSSYEQYF. In DNA, the CDR3 is TGTGCCAGCAGCAGACAGTACAGCTCCTACGAGCAGTACTTC.

The chain combines TRBV27 with TRBJ2-7, with TRBD1 matching 7 bases. The length of the CDR3 is 13 residues. V was pared by 2 bases and J by 4 bases, with 2 bases of the junction left unmatched. CDR1 MNHEY and CDR2 SMNVEV come from the germline V gene (reference sequence). The CDR3 region is CASSLNRGYEQYF. The CDR3 region has the DNA TGTGCCAGCAGTTTAAACAGGGGATACGAGCAGTACTTC.